This TCR beta chain was observed in a study of blood T cell repertoires in COVID-19. About the research overall: T cells, B-cell-depleted T cells, or PBMCs supplied cDNA or gDNA.

Libraries were prepared by immunoSEQ multiplex PCR; TCRdb keeps only in-frame clonotypes and omits some of them. The sample consists of 100,000 or so clones, 85% of them appearing once. Germline V gene lookup returns CDR1 GTSNPN and CDR2 SVGIG (reference sequence). Trimming removed 0 bases at V and 3 bases at J, with 3 bases between. The CDR3 runs 12 residues. A few counts support this clone. The rearrangement joins TRBV30 to TRBJ1-3; D remains unclear. This sequence was found in a woman in her 70s with active or convalescent COVID-19. The sequenced sample consisted of peripheral blood. The CDR3 DNA reads TGTGCCTGGAGTGTCCGTGGAAACACCATATATTTT. This gives the protein CAWSVRGNTIYF.